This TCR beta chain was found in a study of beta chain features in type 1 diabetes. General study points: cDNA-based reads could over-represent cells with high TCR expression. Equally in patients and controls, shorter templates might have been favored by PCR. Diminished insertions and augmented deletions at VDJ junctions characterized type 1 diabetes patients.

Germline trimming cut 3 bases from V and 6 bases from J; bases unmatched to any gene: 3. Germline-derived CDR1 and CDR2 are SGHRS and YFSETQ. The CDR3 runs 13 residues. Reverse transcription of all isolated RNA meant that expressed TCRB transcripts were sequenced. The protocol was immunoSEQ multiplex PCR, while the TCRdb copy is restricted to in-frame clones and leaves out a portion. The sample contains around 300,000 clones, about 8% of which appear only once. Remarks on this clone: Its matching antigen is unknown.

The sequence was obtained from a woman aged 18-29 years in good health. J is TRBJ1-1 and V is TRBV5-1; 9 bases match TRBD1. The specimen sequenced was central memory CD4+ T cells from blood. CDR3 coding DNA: TGCGCCAGCAGCTCCCGGGACAGGGCTGAAGCTTTCTTT. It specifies CASSSRDRAEAFF.